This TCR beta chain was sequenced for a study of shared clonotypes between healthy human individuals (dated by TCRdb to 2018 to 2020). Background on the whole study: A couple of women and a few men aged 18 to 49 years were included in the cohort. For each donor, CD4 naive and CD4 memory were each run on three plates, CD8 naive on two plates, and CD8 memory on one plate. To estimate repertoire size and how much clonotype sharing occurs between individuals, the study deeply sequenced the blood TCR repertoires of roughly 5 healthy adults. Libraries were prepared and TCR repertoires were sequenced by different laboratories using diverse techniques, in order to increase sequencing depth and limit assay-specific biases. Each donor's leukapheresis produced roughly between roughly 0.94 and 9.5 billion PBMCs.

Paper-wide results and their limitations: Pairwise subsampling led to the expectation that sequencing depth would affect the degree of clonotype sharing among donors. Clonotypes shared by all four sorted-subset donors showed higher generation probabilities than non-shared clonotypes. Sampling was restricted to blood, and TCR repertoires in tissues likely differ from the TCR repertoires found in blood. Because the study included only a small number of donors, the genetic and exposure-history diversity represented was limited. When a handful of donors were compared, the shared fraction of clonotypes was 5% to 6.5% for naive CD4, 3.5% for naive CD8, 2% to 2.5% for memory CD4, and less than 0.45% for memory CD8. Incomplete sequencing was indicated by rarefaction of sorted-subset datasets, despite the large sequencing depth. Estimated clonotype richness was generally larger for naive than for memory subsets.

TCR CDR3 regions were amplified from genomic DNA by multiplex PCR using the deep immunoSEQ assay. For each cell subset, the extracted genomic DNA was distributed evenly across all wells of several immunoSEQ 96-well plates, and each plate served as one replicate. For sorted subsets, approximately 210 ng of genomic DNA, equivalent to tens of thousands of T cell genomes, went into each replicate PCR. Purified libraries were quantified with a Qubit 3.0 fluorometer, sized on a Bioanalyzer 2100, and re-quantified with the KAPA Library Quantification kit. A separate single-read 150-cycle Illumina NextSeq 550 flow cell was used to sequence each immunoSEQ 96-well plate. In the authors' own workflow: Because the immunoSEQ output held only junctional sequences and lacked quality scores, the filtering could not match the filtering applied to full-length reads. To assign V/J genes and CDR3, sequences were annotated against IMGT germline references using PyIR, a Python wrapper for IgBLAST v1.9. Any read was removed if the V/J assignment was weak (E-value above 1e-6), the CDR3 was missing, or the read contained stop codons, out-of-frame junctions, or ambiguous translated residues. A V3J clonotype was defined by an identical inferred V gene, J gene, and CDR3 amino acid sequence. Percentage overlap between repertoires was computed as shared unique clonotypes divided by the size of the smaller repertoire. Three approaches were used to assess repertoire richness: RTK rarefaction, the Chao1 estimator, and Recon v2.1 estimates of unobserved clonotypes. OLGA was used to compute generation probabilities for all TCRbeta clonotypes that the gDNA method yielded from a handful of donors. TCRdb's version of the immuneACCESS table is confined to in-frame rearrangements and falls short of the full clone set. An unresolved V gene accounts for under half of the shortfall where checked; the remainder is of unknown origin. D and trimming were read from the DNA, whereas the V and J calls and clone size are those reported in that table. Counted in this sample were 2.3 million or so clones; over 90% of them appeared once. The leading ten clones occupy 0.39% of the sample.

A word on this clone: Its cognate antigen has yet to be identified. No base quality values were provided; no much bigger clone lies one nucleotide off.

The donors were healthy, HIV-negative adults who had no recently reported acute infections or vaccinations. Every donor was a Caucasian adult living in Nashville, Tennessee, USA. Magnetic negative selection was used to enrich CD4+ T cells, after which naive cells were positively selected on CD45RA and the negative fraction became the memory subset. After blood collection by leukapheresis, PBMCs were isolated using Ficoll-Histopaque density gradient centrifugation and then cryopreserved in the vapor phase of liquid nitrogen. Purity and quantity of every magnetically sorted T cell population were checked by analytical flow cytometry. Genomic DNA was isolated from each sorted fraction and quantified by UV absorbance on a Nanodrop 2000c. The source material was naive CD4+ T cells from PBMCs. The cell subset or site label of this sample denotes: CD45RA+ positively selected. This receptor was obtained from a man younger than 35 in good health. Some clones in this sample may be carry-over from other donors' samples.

The DNA is as follows: TGTGCCAGCAGTGAGGGGGCACGGAAGACCCAGTACTTC. It is translated as CASSEGARKTQYF. The sequence joins TRBV25-1 to TRBJ2-5, and the D gene may be TRBD1, 6 bases matching. V drops 3 bases and J drops 6 bases, leaving 11 bases in between. Via the germline V gene, CDR1 is MGHDK and CDR2 SYGVNS. The CDR3 goes from the cysteine to the phenylalanine over 13 residues. CDR3 DNA only is kept here, 39 bases in frame from base 1.